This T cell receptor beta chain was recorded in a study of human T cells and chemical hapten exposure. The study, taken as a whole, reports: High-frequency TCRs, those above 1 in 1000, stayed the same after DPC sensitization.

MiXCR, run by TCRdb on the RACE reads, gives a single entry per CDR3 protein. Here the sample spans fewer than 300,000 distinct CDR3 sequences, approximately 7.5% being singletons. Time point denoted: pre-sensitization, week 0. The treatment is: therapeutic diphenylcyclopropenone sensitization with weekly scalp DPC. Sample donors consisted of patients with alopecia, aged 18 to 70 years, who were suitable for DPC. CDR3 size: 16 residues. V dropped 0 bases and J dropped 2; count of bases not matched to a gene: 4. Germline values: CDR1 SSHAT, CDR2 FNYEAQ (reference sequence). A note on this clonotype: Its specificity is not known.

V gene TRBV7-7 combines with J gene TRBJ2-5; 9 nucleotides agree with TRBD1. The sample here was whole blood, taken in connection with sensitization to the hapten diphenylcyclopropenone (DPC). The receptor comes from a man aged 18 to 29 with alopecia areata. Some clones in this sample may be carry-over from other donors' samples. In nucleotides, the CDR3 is TGTGCCAGCAGCTTAGCACCGGGACAGGGTCAAGAGACCCAGTACTTC. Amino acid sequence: CASSLAPGQGQETQYF.